The 9 T cell receptor beta chains in this list originate from one sample, sequenced in a study of T cells in Graves' hyperthyroidism and ophthalmopathy. The CDR3 regions of TCR beta were amplified from RNA transcripts. The HTBI primer set served for first-round RT-PCR of the TCR CDR3. One entry per CDR3 protein, called by TCRdb with MiXCR from the multiplex PCR reads. The top ten clones hold about half of a sample with around 570,000 distinct CDR3 sequences, approximately 20% of them seen once. The sequencing sample was made of blood. These TCRs come from a man in his forties with Graves' ophthalmopathy.

Only a few counts were recorded for this clonotype. The chain is built from TRBV14 and TRBJ1-2, with unresolved D. This CDR3 spans 13 amino acids. Looked up from germline, CDR1 is SGHDN and CDR2 is FVKESK. Trimming removed 4 bases from V and 7 bases from J, with 13 bases in between. The CDR3 nucleotides are TGTGCCAGCAGCCTATACACGGAGGGTGGCTACACCTTC. Protein product: CASSLYTEGGYTF.

The chain couples TRBV12-5 to TRBJ2-5, with D possibly being TRBD1 (5 bases). The CDR3 contains 16 residues. Trimming took 6 bases from V and 5 from J, leaving 22 bases between them. The V gene's germline CDR1 is LGHNT and CDR2 FRNRAP. CDR3 nucleotides: TGTGCTAGTGGCCCAGGGAACCACATTGGTTGGGAGACCCAGTACTTC. Protein: CASGPGNHIGWETQYF. Supplemented by reference TRBV12-5 and TRBJ2-5, the full variable domain reads DARVTQTPRHKVTEMGQEVTMRCQPILGHNTVFWYRQTMMQGLELLAYFRNRAPLDDSGMPKDRFSAEMPDATLATLKIQPSEPRDSAVYFCASGPGNHIGWETQYFGPGTRLLVL.

This clonotype has more than one count but fewer than ten. The chain is built from TRBV20-1 and TRBJ2-5, with D perhaps TRBD1 or TRBD2 (5 bases each). Germline CDR1 and CDR2: DFQATT and SNEGSKA (reference sequence). V was cut by 4 bases and J by 5 bases, with 20 bases left in between. The CDR3 has 15 residues. Written as DNA, the CDR3 is TGCAGTGCTACGGGTCGGGACCCCGTTAGGGAGACCCAGTACTTC. Protein product: CSATGRDPVRETQYF.

This clonotype was counted many times. The rearrangement links TRBV30 to TRBJ2-7; TRBD1 agrees at 9 bases. The germline V gene has CDR1 GTSNPN and CDR2 SVGIG (reference sequence). J was trimmed by 3 bases and V by 0 bases; bases with no gene match: 3. The CDR3 sequence is 14 residues long. The DNA for the CDR3 is TGTGCCTGGAGTGTCGGGACAGGGAGCTACGAGCAGTACTTC. It encodes CAWSVGTGSYEQYF.

This clonotype was counted once. This sequence joins TRBV20-1 and TRBJ2-2; 9 bases line up with TRBD2. Germline CDR1 DFQATT, CDR2 SNEGSKA (reference sequence). Unmatched junction bases numbered 5, after V lost 3 bases and J lost 6 bases. The CDR3 totals 14 residues. CDR3 nucleotides: TGCAGTGCTAGGGCGGGAGGGGGCCCCGGGGAGCTGTTTTTT. This sequence encodes CSARAGGGPGELFF.

This clonotype was counted only a few times. The V and J genes are TRBV5-1 and TRBJ2-3; tentatively, D is TRBD1 (7 bases). The V end lost 4 bases, the J end lost 4 bases, and 16 bases lay between the germline ends. CDR3 length: 15 residues. Germline lookup yields CDR1 SGHRS and CDR2 YFSETQ. CDR3 sequence reads: CASSHRGGAADTQYF. The CDR3 nucleotides read TGCGCCAGCAGCCACAGGGGCGGGGCGGCAGATACGCAGTATTTT.

Only a few counts were recorded for this clonotype. The J gene is TRBJ1-1, the V gene TRBV6-1; 7 bases match TRBD1. Unmatched junction bases numbered 15, after V lost 6 bases and J lost 8 bases. The germline gives CDR1 MNHNS, CDR2 SASEGT. This CDR3 comprises 15 residues. For the CDR3, the DNA is TGTGCCAGCAGACAGGACAGGCACTCCACATCGGAAGCTTTCTTT. Its translation: CASRQDRHSTSEAFF.

The V gene is TRBV3-1, the J gene TRBJ2-7, with a weak D call TRBD2 (5 bases). The CDR3 contains 16 residues. Between the trimmed V and J ends, which lost 5 bases and 4 bases, there was a span of 21 bases. CDR1 and CDR2 (germline): LGHDT, YNNKEL (reference sequence). As DNA, the CDR3 is TGTGCCAGCAGCGGAACTGGTGGGAGAAGGCGTTACGAGCAGTACTTC. It specifies CASSGTGGRRRYEQYF.

The sample holds many counts of this clonotype. V gene TRBV7-2 combines with J gene TRBJ2-7, with 7 bases aligning to TRBD2. CDR1 is SGHTA, CDR2 FQGNSA, per germline. Losses at the gene ends were 5 bases for V and 5 bases for J; bases not matched to a gene: 15. The CDR3 sequence is 16 residues long. DNA of the CDR3: TGTGCCAGCAGCCTAGTTGTTGGGACTACCAAGGACGAGCAGTACTTC. Translation gives CASSLVVGTTKDEQYF.